This T cell receptor beta chain was profiled in a study of T cell responses to AZD1222 COVID-19 vaccine (dated by TCRdb to about 2021). Turning to the overall study: Because spike-specific TCR depth and breadth did not differ between the two schedules, AZD1222 recipients who got a second dose at roughly 4 weeks were pooled with those who got a second dose at roughly 12 weeks. TCR sequencing covered over 230 trial participants: nearly 210 given two doses of AZD1222 and about 26 given two doses of MenACWY control vaccine. Enrollment into the trials was organized by age into subgroups of 18-55, 56-69 and 70-plus years, and those subgroups contained roughly 150, 30 and 60 TCR-sequenced participants, respectively. Here is what the overall study found, with its caveats: Because no day 14 peak-response samples were available, repertoires were characterized only after the peak T cell response. Most participants were white British and females outnumbered males, and the authors suggested that clonal diversity may have been underestimated. Only five or six AZD1222 recipients were SARS-CoV-2 seropositive at baseline, limiting conclusions about previously exposed vaccinees. The whole spike protein was spanned by vaccine-associated CD4 TCRs, and dominant responses were seen in regions 160-218 and 743-854. Nearly half of unique spike-specific TCRs reportedly recognized epitopes outside regions mutated in the B.1.351 and B.1.1.7 variants. Spike-specific TCR breadth and depth rose significantly after two AZD1222 doses compared with day 0 and with MenACWY recipients. The 56-69-year group was small, and its depth increase did not reach significance, likely because of low power.

About this clone: Its antigen is not yet known. No base quality values were provided; no much bigger clone lies one nucleotide off.

The sample's time point label, in plain terms: baseline before first vaccination. Vaccinee samples came from UK trials COV001 and COV002, including a single-blind randomized controlled phase 2/3 trial of AZD1222 (ChAdOx1 nCoV-19) in healthy adults. Trial participant PBMC samples were collected at day 0 and day 28 after the second dose for TCRbeta chain sequencing. Taken from the germline V gene, the CDR1 and CDR2 loops are MNHEY and SVGAGI. The CDR3 contains 13 residues, cysteine and phenylalanine counted. Solely the CDR3 DNA is kept, with 39 bases framed from the first base. The CDR3 regions of human TCRbeta chains were subjected to immunosequencing. The original methods were these. Repertoire TCRs were matched against a reference library of SARS-CoV-2-specific TCRs generated with the MIRA antigen-specificity platform. Breadth meant the fraction of unique TCRs that were SARS-CoV-2-associated, whereas depth meant the fraction of total T cells that were SARS-CoV-2-associated. Using the MIRA data, each spike-specific TCR was assigned both to the spike region to which the TCR was reactive and to a CD4 or CD8 class. Log10-transformed breadth and depth values were compared by one-way ANOVA with Sidak's multiple comparisons tests. The clones in this table, taken by TCRdb from immuneACCESS, are in-frame only. Not every clone is retained; where verified, under half of the shortfall comes from an unresolved V gene, and the cause of the rest is unknown. Clone size and the V and J calls come from that table; the DNA yielded D and trimming. The sample profile shows 150,000 or so clones; about 85% of them were found once. The ten largest clonotypes hold around 3.1% of the sample.

Rearrangement joined TRBV6-5 to TRBJ1-2; the D gene cannot be named for sure. The sequences come from peripheral blood, collected on day 0 of AZD1222 vaccination. This receptor was identified in an adult in good health. In nucleotide form, the sequence is TGTGCTGCCATCCCGGGAGGGAACTATGGCTACACCTTC. Its protein product is CAAIPGGNYGYTF.